The present T cell receptor (beta chain) was sequenced within a study of blood T cell repertoires in COVID-19. CDR3 length: 14 amino acids. The J segment lost 8 bases and the V segment lost 3 bases, leaving 6 bases of the junction unmatched. Per the germline V gene, CDR1 is LNHDA and CDR2 is SQIVND (reference sequence). Per the original data handling: Amplified reference gene primers provided the basis for estimating nucleated cell counts. Here immunoSEQ multiplex PCR was the method, and the copy in TCRdb shows in-frame clones only, minus some. That table gives V, J and clone size, and the DNA gave D and trimming. The sample has around 60,000 clones, 84% seen once. This clone is medium-sized (0.01 to 0.1%) by share.

The chain recombines TRBV19 with TRBJ1-5; 8 nucleotides agree with TRBD1. This TCR derives from a man in his sixties with COVID-19, enrolled during active disease. The sample comprised peripheral blood. The CDR3 reads CASSMEQGGEPQHF. The DNA for the CDR3 is TGTGCCAGTAGTATGGAACAGGGGGGCGAGCCCCAGCATTTT. Using reference TRBV19 and TRBJ1-5 for the parts outside the CDR3, the full variable domain is DGGITQSPKYLFRKEGQNVTLSCEQNLNHDAMYWYRQDPGQGLRLIYYSQIVNDFQKGDIAEGYSVSREKKESFPLTVTSAQKNPTAFYLCASSMEQGGEPQHFGDGTRLSIL.